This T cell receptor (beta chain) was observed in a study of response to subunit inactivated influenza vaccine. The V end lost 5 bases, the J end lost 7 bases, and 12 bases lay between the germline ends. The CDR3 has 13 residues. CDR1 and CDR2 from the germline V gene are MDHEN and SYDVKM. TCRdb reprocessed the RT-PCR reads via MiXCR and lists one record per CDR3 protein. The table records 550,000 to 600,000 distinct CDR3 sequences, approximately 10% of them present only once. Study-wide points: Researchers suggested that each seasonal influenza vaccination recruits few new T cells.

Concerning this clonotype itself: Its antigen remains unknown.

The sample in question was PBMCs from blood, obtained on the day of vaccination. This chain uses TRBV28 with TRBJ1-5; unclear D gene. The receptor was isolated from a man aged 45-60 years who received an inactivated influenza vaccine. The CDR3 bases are TGTGCCAGCAGTCCCCCCTGGGAGCAGCCCCAGCATTTT. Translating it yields CASSPPWEQPQHF.